Sequencing of this T cell receptor beta chain was carried out in a study of blood T cell repertoires in COVID-19. Libraries were prepared by immunoSEQ multiplex PCR; TCRdb keeps only in-frame clonotypes and omits some of them. The data contain about 400,000 clones, under 90% of them seen just once; the ten biggest clones take up 1.7%. CDR3 length equals 13 residues. V dropped 6 bases and J dropped 4; count of bases not matched to a gene: 1. This clonotype was obtained from a woman aged 25 to 45 who had recovered from COVID-19. Sequencing was done on a sample of PBMCs or T cells enriched from blood (not recorded which). The rearrangement links TRBV12-3 or TRBV12-4 to TRBJ1-2, with TRBD1 matching 11 bases. CDR3 sequence reads: CASRGQGVYGYTF. In DNA form, the CDR3 reads TGTGCCAGCAGGGGACAGGGGGTCTATGGCTACACCTTC.